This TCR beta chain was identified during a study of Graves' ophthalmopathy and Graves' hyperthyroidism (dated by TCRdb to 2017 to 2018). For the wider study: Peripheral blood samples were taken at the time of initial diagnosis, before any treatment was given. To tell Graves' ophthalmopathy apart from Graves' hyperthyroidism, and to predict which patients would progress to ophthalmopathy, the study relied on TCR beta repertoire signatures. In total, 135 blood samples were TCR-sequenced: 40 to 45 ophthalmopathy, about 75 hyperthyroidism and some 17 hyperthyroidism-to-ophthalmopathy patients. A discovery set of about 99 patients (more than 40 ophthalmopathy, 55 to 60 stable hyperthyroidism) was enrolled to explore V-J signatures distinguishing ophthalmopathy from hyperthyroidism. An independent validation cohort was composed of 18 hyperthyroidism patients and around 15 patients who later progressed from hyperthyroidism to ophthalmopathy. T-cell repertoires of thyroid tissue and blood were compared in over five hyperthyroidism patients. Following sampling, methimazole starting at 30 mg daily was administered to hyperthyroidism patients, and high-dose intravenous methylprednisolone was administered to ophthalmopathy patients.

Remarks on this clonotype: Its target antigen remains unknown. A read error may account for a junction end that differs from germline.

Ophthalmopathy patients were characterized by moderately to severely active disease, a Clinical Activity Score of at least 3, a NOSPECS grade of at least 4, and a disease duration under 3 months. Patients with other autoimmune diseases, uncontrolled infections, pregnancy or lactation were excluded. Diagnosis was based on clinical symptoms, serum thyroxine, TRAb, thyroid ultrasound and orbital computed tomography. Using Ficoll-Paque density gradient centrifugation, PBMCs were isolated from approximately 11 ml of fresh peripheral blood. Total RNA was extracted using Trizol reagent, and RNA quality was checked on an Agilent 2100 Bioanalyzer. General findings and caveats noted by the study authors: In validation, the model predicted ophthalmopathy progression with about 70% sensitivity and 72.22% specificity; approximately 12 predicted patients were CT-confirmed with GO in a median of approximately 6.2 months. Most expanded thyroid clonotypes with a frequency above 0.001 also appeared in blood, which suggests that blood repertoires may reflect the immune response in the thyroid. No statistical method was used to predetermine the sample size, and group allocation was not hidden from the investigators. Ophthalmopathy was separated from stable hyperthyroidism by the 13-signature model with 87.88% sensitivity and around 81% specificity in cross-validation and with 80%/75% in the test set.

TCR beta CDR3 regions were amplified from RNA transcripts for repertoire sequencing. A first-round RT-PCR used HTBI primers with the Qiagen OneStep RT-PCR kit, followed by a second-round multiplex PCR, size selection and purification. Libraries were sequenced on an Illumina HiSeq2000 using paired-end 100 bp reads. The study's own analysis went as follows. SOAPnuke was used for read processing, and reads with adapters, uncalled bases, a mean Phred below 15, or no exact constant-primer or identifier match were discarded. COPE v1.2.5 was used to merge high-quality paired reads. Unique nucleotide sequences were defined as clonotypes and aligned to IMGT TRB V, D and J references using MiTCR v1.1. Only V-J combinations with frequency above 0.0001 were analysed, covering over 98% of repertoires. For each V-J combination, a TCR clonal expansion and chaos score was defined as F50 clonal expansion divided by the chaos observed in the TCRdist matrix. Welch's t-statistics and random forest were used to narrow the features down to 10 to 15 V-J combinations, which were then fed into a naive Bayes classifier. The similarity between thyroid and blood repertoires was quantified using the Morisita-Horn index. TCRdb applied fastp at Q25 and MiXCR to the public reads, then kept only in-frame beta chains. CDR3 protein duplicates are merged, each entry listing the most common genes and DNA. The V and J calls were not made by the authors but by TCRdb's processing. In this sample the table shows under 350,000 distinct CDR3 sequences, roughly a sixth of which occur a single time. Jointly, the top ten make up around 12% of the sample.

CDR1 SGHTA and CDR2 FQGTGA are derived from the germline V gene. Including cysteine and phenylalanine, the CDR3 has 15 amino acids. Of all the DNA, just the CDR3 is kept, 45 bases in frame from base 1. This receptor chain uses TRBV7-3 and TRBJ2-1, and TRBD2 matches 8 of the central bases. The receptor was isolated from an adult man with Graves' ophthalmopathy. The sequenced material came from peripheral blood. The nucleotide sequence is TGTGCCAGCAGCTCGCTAGCGGGCGTCTACAATGAGCAGGTCTTC. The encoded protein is CASSSLAGVYNEQVF.